Presented here are 5 T cell receptor beta chains from one specimen sequenced in a study of cytomegalovirus exposure and HLA in healthy donors. PCR used 60 Vbeta primers and 13 Jbeta primers. Clones were sequenced by immunoSEQ multiplex PCR, and TCRdb holds only the in-frame ones, with some missing. The sample spans some 28,000 clones; the ten largest clones claim roughly 0.74%. Source material: PBMCs. Every receptor here comes from a young man in good health and CMV-seronegative.

This chain connects TRBV6-5 to TRBJ2-5, with D perhaps TRBD2 (6 bases). This CDR3 is 13 amino acids long. Germline-derived CDR1 and CDR2 are MNHEY and SVGAGI. Between the trimmed V and J ends, which lost 4 bases and 11 bases, there was a span of 17 bases. CDR3 coding DNA: TGTGCCAGCAGTTTCGCGGGGCGGCGAGAGCAGTACTTC. This translates into CASSFAGRREQYF.

J is TRBJ1-3 and V is TRBV19, with 7 nucleotides matching TRBD1. Germline V gene data show CDR1 as LNHDA and CDR2 as SQIVND (reference sequence). The CDR3 has 13 amino acids. Trimming at V came to 7 bases and at J to 4 bases, leaving 4 bases not matched to a gene. The DNA for the CDR3 is TGTGCCAGTACTAGGGACAGAGGAAACACCATATATTTT. This codes for CASTRDRGNTIYF.

J is TRBJ2-7 and V is TRBV11-1; 13 nucleotides line up with TRBD2. The CDR3 consists of 18 residues. The V and J ends lost 7 bases and 0 bases, in that order; junction bases with no gene match: 12. The germline V gene has CDR1 SGHAT and CDR2 FQDESV (reference sequence). As DNA, the CDR3 is TGTGCCAGCACCTTGGGACTAGCGGGGTTCACGAGCTCCTACGAGCAGTACTTC. This codes for CASTLGLAGFTSSYEQYF.

V is TRBV4-2 and J is TRBJ1-2, with 8 bases lining up with TRBD1. Germline assignment: CDR1 LGHNA and CDR2 YNFKEQ. CDR3 length equals 15 residues. Trimming at V came to 6 bases and at J to 8 bases, leaving 14 bases not matched to a gene. The CDR3 loop reads CASRKRGQDDGGYTF. The DNA for the CDR3 is TGTGCCAGCAGGAAAAGGGGACAGGACGATGGCGGCTACACCTTC.

The V and J genes are TRBV9 and TRBJ1-2; 7 nucleotides align to TRBD1. V lost 4 bases and J lost 7; bases outside the gene matches: 7. Germline V lookup: CDR1 SGDLS, CDR2 YYNGEE. The CDR3 sequence is 13 residues long. Here the CDR3 reads CASSRTGAPGYTF. The CDR3 DNA reads TGTGCCAGCAGCAGAACAGGGGCTCCTGGCTACACCTTC.